This T cell receptor beta chain is drawn from a study of identical twins. Study-wide findings and caveats: The models systematically underestimated how much out-of-frame TCR alpha was shared in monozygotic twins. In beta out-of-frame sequences, the excess sharing between twins was weaker. The more abundant beta clonotypes in cord blood had fewer insertions, and memory repertoires did not show this.

V lost 0 bases, J lost 2 bases, and 7 bases lay in between. In germline, CDR1 is MNHEY, CDR2 SVGAGI. The CDR3 loop spans 14 amino acids. Donors were all healthy Caucasians. TCRdb analysed the 5' RACE reads with MiXCR anew, one entry per CDR3 protein. In the table there are about 460,000 distinct CDR3 sequences, approximately 14% of which are singletons. The sample holds a few counts of this clonotype. Its antigen is unknown. The same data also contributed to another study, on yellow fever vaccine responses in identical twins.

The sequence came from a woman in her late teens or twenties in good health. V is TRBV6-5 and J is TRBJ2-5; D might be TRBD2 (5 bases). The specimen was CD4+ T cells sorted from blood. CDR3 coding DNA: TGTGCCAGCAGTTACTCCGAGGGTCAAGAGACCCAGTACTTC. Amino acid sequence: CASSYSEGQETQYF.